This TCR beta chain was sequenced for a study of T cell clusters in autoimmune cytopenias. The study's findings and limits: Exclusive TRB clusters were 2.5 to 3.5-fold more numerous in healthy donors than in active autoimmune hepatitis.

As concerns this clonotype: Its antigen is unknown.

Multiplex touch-down PCR amplified TRB using TRB-A and TRB-B pools in one tube. Following a re-call of the multiplex PCR reads, TCRdb has one entry per CDR3 protein and lacks DNA. The sample data list more than 9,000 distinct CDR3 sequences. This CDR3 has 12 residues. Approximately 40,000 genome equivalents of blood DNA were amplified for TRB. This sample was shared with a second study, whose subject was T cell repertoires in aging, cancer and after chemotherapy. That paper states: Healthy donor repertoires were recorded over several months to years and showed clear clonal overlap. In each cancer cohort, median generation probability increased across chemotherapy, suggesting thymic output rebounded.

Material for sequencing was peripheral blood. This TCR came from a human donor in good health. The chain uses TRBV12-3 or TRBV12-4 and TRBJ2-7; the D call of TRBD1 rests on TCRdb alone, since no DNA is present to check it. The CDR3: CASSPQGAKQYF.